A selection of T cell receptor beta chains follows, all from one sample in a study of response to subunit inactivated influenza vaccine. In TCRdb, the RT-PCR reads were re-called with MiXCR into one record per CDR3 protein. Here the sample spans 150,000 to 200,000 distinct CDR3 sequences, roughly 12% being singletons. These data were also reused for a study on T cells expressing NK-cell markers.

This material consisted of CD8+ T cells sorted from PBMCs, taken roughly 12 days after vaccination. The receptors stem from a man aged 50 to 60 who received an inactivated influenza vaccine. Each CDR3 is given with its conserved first and last residue. A D gene is named only where the DNA matches it firmly. Where a row states a size, it is once, few, many or the class of an expanded clone; other rows omit it.

abundance	j_gene	v_gene	d_gene	CDR3aa	CDR3nt
few	TRBJ2-2	TRBV4-1	TRBD1	CASSPGTGLGELFF	TGCGCCAGCAGCCCAGGGACAGGGTTAGGGGAGCTGTTTTTT
.	TRBJ2-5	TRBV29-1	TRBD2	CSVDGTSGSSWETQYF	TGCAGCGTTGATGGGACTAGCGGGAGTTCGTGGGAGACCCAGTACTTC
.	TRBJ2-1	TRBV3-1	.	CATSQDVAASSYNEQFF	TGTGCCACCAGCCAAGATGTCGCGGCAAGCTCCTACAATGAGCAGTTCTTC
.	TRBJ2-7	TRBV7-8	TRBD2	CASSPGAGGPGEQYF	TGTGCCAGCAGCCCCGGTGCGGGAGGGCCTGGGGAGCAGTACTTC
.	TRBJ2-7	TRBV6-5	.	CASSYSTGPYEQYF	TGTGCCAGCAGTTACTCGACCGGGCCCTACGAGCAGTACTTC
few	TRBJ2-1	TRBV25-1	TRBD1	CASSEDRARQFF	TGTGCCAGCAGTGAGGACAGGGCGCGGCAGTTCTTC
few	TRBJ2-3	TRBV7-9	TRBD1	CASSPTGADTQYF	TGTGCCAGCAGCCCAACAGGGGCAGATACGCAGTATTTT
.	TRBJ1-5	TRBV12-3/TRBV12-4	.	CASSLEGQYQPQHF	TGTGCCAGCAGTTTAGAAGGACAGTATCAGCCCCAGCATTTT
few	TRBJ1-1	TRBV20-1	.	CSARVAGRSAEAFF	TGCAGTGCTAGAGTTGCGGGACGGAGCGCTGAAGCTTTCTTT
many	TRBJ2-2	TRBV3-1	TRBD1	CASSQEPPGQGNTGELFF	TGTGCCAGCAGCCAAGAGCCGCCGGGACAGGGGAACACCGGGGAGCTGTTTTTT
many	TRBJ2-1	TRBV5-1	TRBD2	CASSSGGPILDSYNEQFF	TGCGCCAGCAGTAGCGGGGGGCCTATTCTTGACTCCTACAATGAGCAGTTCTTC
.	TRBJ2-5	TRBV27	TRBD1	CASSPWTGPETQYF	TGTGCCAGCAGTCCATGGACAGGGCCAGAGACCCAGTACTTC
few	TRBJ2-7	TRBV20-1	TRBD2	CSASGLTSREQYF	TGCAGTGCTAGTGGGTTGACTAGCCGCGAGCAGTACTTC
many	TRBJ2-5	TRBV29-1	.	CSVEVRLGLQETQYF	TGCAGCGTTGAAGTCCGCCTGGGACTTCAAGAGACCCAGTACTTC
.	TRBJ2-3	TRBV28	TRBD2	CASSYAPAGGSDTQYF	TGTGCCAGCAGTTATGCACCAGCGGGAGGCTCAGATACGCAGTATTTT
few	TRBJ2-5	TRBV29-1	.	CSVPRALQETQYF	TGCAGCGTTCCGCGGGCCCTACAAGAGACCCAGTACTTC
.	TRBJ2-1	TRBV7-8	.	CASSPGTASYNEQFF	TGTGCCAGCAGCCCCGGGACGGCCTCCTACAATGAGCAGTTCTTC
.	TRBJ2-7	TRBV9	.	CASSVGLNEQYF	TGTGCCAGCAGCGTAGGTTTAAACGAGCAGTACTTC
.	TRBJ1-1	TRBV20-1	.	CSARDRGVAEAFF	TGCAGTGCTAGAGACCGGGGCGTCGCTGAAGCTTTCTTT
.	TRBJ1-5	TRBV5-1	.	CASSLTPGNQPQHF	TGCGCCAGCAGCCTGACTCCGGGGAATCAGCCCCAGCATTTT